These 12 T cell receptor beta chains came from one sample sequenced in a study of cytomegalovirus exposure and HLA in healthy donors. It was with 60 Vbeta and 13 Jbeta primers that the PCR ran. The repertoire was sequenced with immunoSEQ multiplex PCR; TCRdb's copy has only in-frame clones and lacks some. The table lists 200,000 or so clones, 87% of them singletons. The sample taken for sequencing was PBMCs. These receptors were obtained from a girl younger than two in good health and CMV-seronegative.

The J gene is TRBJ2-2, the V gene TRBV7-2; 11 nucleotides agree with TRBD2. Germline CDR1 is SGHTA and CDR2 is FQGNSA. The CDR3 sequence is 16 residues long. The V gene end was trimmed by 2 bases and the J gene end by 7 bases; junction bases not matched to a gene: 6. The CDR3 spells CASSLQTSGIGGELFF. The CDR3 DNA reads TGTGCCAGCAGCTTACAGACTAGCGGGATAGGCGGGGAGCTGTTTTTT. The complete variable domain, with remaining parts taken from reference TRBV7-2 and TRBJ2-2, reads GAGVSQSPSNKVTEKGKDVELRCDPISGHTALYWYRQSLGQGLEFLIYFQGNSAPDKSGLPSDRFSAERTGGSVSTLTIQRTQQEDSAVYLCASSLQTSGIGGELFFGEGSRLTVL.

This sequence joins TRBV30 and TRBJ1-6; 8 nucleotides line up with TRBD1. Trimming took 6 bases from V and 8 from J; bases not matched to a gene: 21. Per germline, CDR1 GTSNPN and CDR2 SVGIG (reference sequence). The CDR3 totals 18 residues. Written as DNA, the CDR3 is TGTGCCTGTAAAAGGGACAGGAGATGGTCGGGAGAGTATTCACCCCTCCACTTT. Translated: CACKRDRRWSGEYSPLHF. Full variable domain (outside the CDR3, taken from reference TRBV30 and TRBJ1-6): SQTIHQWPATLVQPVGSPLSLECTVEGTSNPNLYWYRQAAGRGLQLLFYSVGIGQISSEVPQNLSASRPQDRQFILSSKKLLLSDSGFYLCACKRDRRWSGEYSPLHFGNGTRLTVT.

The chain has TRBV4-1 and TRBJ2-6; D call uncertain. The CDR3 runs 14 residues. V was trimmed by 5 bases and J by 2 bases, leaving 7 bases between them. The V gene's germline CDR1 is MGHRA and CDR2 YSYEKL. CDR3 region: CASSDRAGANVLTF. CDR3 coding DNA: TGCGCCAGCAGCGATCGGGCTGGGGCCAACGTCCTGACTTTC.

V usage is TRBV2 and J usage is TRBJ1-1, with D unresolved. Germline V CDR1 and CDR2: SNHLY, FYNNEI. V lost 5 bases to trimming and J lost 2 bases, with 9 bases between them. The CDR3 covers 13 residues. The CDR3 region has the DNA TGTGCCAGCAGTAGTAGAATTAACACTGAAGCTTTCTTT. Translating gives CASSSRINTEAFF.

This chain connects TRBV6-5 to TRBJ2-7; possibly TRBD1 for D (5 bases). This CDR3 is 14 amino acids long. From germline, CDR1 is MNHEY and CDR2 SVGAGI. V lost 5 bases and J 7 bases, leaving 18 bases between the germline ends. The CDR3 spells CASSPQIGACEQYF. CDR3 coding DNA: TGTGCCAGCAGTCCCCAAATAGGGGCCTGTGAGCAGTACTTC.

DNA of the CDR3: TGTGCCAGCAGTGAGAGTGTAGGGGGGGGGACCACTGAAGCTTTCTTT. Residues: CASSESVGGGTTEAFF. The V gene is TRBV2, the J gene TRBJ1-1, with a possible D match to TRBD1 (6 bases). There are 16 residues in the CDR3. V was shortened by 3 bases and J by 4 bases, with 18 bases between the two germline ends. CDR1 is SNHLY and CDR2 is FYNNEI in the germline V gene.

The chain combines TRBV6-4 with TRBJ2-6, with a tentative D call TRBD1 (6 bases). The CDR3 loop spans 17 amino acids. V gave up 2 bases and J gave up 0 bases, with 11 bases separating them. The germline CDR1 and CDR2 sequences are MRHNA and SNTAGT. In DNA form, the CDR3 reads TGTGCCAGCAGTGACACAGGGTTTCTCTCTGGGGCCAACGTCCTGACTTTC. This encodes CASSDTGFLSGANVLTF.

The chain has TRBV5-1 and TRBJ1-2; D unresolved. The V end lost 6 bases, the J end lost 0 bases, and 9 bases lay between the germline ends. CDR3 length: 13 residues. Germline lookup yields CDR1 SGHRS and CDR2 YFSETQ. CDR3 residues: CASKTSPNYGYTF. DNA of the CDR3: TGCGCCAGCAAGACATCGCCTAACTATGGCTACACCTTC.

This clone was observed a handful of times. The CDR3 is CASSQYRDRVYEQYF. As DNA, the CDR3 is TGTGCCAGCAGCCAATACCGGGACAGGGTGTACGAGCAGTACTTC. V is TRBV5-4 and J is TRBJ2-7, with 9 bases identical to TRBD1. Germline CDR1 SGHNT, CDR2 YYREEE (reference sequence). The V and J ends lost 4 bases and 4 bases, in that order; junction bases with no gene match: 9. The CDR3 contains 15 residues. The full variable domain, completed using reference TRBV5-4 and TRBJ2-7, is ETGVTQSPTHLIKTRGQQVTLRCSSQSGHNTVSWYQQALGQGPQFIFQYYREEENGRGNFPPRFSGLQFPNYSSELNVNALELDDSALYLCASSQYRDRVYEQYFGPGTRLTVT.

The chain couples TRBV11-2 to TRBJ2-3, with D perhaps matching TRBD2 (5 bases). The length of the CDR3 is 14 residues. CDR1 and CDR2 from the germline V gene are SGHAT and FQNNGV. Trimming left V 4 bases short and J 7 bases short, with 15 bases between. The CDR3: CASSSLARPHTQYF. CDR3 nucleotides: TGTGCCAGCAGCTCCCTAGCCCGACCACATACGCAGTATTTT.

This chain links TRBV9 with TRBJ2-5; 12 bases match TRBD2. Per germline, CDR1 SGDLS and CDR2 YYNGEE. J was trimmed by 3 bases and V by 0 bases; bases with no gene match: 0. The CDR3 length is 15 residues. This chain's CDR3 is CASSVGLAGEETQYF. CDR3 nucleotides: TGTGCCAGCAGCGTAGGACTAGCGGGGGAAGAGACCCAGTACTTC.

The V call is TRBV7-2, the J call TRBJ2-5; 7 bases are a match to TRBD2. The CDR3 runs 16 residues. With V trimmed by 2 bases and J by 1 base, 7 bases remained unmatched. CDR1 is SGHTA and CDR2 is FQGNSA in the germline V gene. CDR3 DNA sequence: TGTGCCAGCAGCTTACTCCACACTAGCGCCCAAGAGACCCAGTACTTC. Its translation is CASSLLHTSAQETQYF.